This T cell receptor (beta chain) appears in the sequencing data of a study of blood T cell repertoires in COVID-19. Measured with immunoSEQ multiplex PCR; TCRdb has only the in-frame clones, and not every one. The table has roughly 280,000 clones, under 90% seen once; the top ten hold around 2%. CDR3 size: 17 residues. Trimming left V 6 bases short and J 1 base short, with 20 bases between. Germline V gene lookup returns CDR1 SNHLY and CDR2 FYNNEI. This chain links TRBV2 with TRBJ2-3; perhaps TRBD2 as D (5 bases). Sequenced material: peripheral blood. The origin of this receptor is a man in his fifties with acute or convalescent COVID-19. The CDR3 nucleotides read TGTGCCAGCAGCCTTACGGACTTCACGTTTGGCACAGATACGCAGTATTTT. This gives the protein CASSLTDFTFGTDTQYF.